One TCR beta chain is described in this entry. The antigen remains unidentified. The V gene lost 4 bases and the J gene lost 6 bases, with 15 bases spanning the gap. Germline V gene data show CDR1 as SGHRS and CDR2 as YFSETQ. CDR3 length: 14 amino acids. MiXCR was run by TCRdb on the 5' RACE reads, yielding one entry per CDR3 protein. The sample includes about 430,000 distinct CDR3 sequences, roughly a sixth of them seen just once. The data stem from a study of T cells after yellow fever vaccination. Study-level background: With SMART-Seq v4 Ultra Low Input, the fractions containing low cell numbers were prepared. The study, taken as a whole, reports: Contaminants from the bulk population, in the form of abundant clonotypes, could be found in FACS-sorted repertoires. Weaker, the secondary response peaked sooner, at day 5 versus 15.

Source: PBMCs, taken before the yellow fever booster vaccination. This sequence was found in a man between 18 and 35 years old who received the YFV17D yellow fever vaccine. This sequence joins TRBV5-1 and TRBJ2-3; a weak D match, TRBD2 (5 bases). CDR3 protein: CASSVSRSGDTQYF. The CDR3 DNA reads TGCGCCAGCAGCGTCTCCCGCTCGGGGGATACGCAGTATTTT.